The clone carrying this T cell receptor (beta chain) has at least ten counts. Its antigen is unknown. This sample is drawn from a study of T cells in Graves' hyperthyroidism and ophthalmopathy. Overall study results and limits: Appearing also in blood were most of the thyroid clonotypes expanded above 0.001. Separating ophthalmopathy from stable hyperthyroidism was achieved by a 13 V-J model. Median prediction lead before ophthalmopathy onset was 6 to 8 months with the model.

Diagnoses used clinical symptoms, serum thyroxine and TRAb, thyroid ultrasound and orbital computed tomography. Germline V lookup: CDR1 LNHDA, CDR2 SQIVND (reference sequence). Between the trimmed V and J ends, which lost 1 base and 6 bases, there was a span of 7 bases. The CDR3 runs to 13 residues. TCR beta CDR3 region amplification was performed from RNA transcripts. A first-round RT-PCR of the TCR CDR3 used the HTBI primer set. TCRdb redid the calling of the multiplex PCR reads with MiXCR, one entry per CDR3 protein. The top ten clones hold approximately 6.8% of a sample with 660,000 or so distinct CDR3 sequences, 40% to 55% of them seen once.

V is TRBV19 and J is TRBJ1-5; D is uncertain. The sequence came from an adult man with Graves' disease, either hyperthyroidism or ophthalmopathy (not recorded which). The sample taken for sequencing was peripheral blood or thyroid tissue (not recorded which). The DNA of the CDR3 is TGTGCCAGTAGTATAGGCGGTCCTCAGCCCCAGCATTTT. It specifies CASSIGGPQPQHF. The entire variable domain, with the rest obtained from reference TRBV19 and TRBJ1-5, is as follows: DGGITQSPKYLFRKEGQNVTLSCEQNLNHDAMYWYRQDPGQGLRLIYYSQIVNDFQKGDIAEGYSVSREKKESFPLTVTSAQKNPTAFYLCASSIGGPQPQHFGDGTRLSIL.